This TCR beta chain was sequenced for a study of T cells in Graves' hyperthyroidism and ophthalmopathy. This clonotype has only a few counts. Researchers took RNA transcripts and amplified the TCR beta CDR3 regions from them. Using the HTBI primer set, a first-round RT-PCR was run on the TCR CDR3. MiXCR, applied by TCRdb to the multiplex PCR reads, yields one record per CDR3 protein. The table records hundreds of thousands of distinct CDR3 sequences, approximately 14% of them present only once. Patients counted as stable if ophthalmopathy did not develop within 18 months. The sequencing input was blood. The sequence was obtained from a woman under 30 with Graves' hyperthyroidism.

CDR3 DNA sequence: TGTGCCAGCAGCCCTGAGACTAGTAACAATGAGCAGTTCTTC. Its protein is CASSPETSNNEQFF. This chain uses TRBV7-9 with TRBJ2-1; possible D gene TRBD2, 6 bases. Germline CDR1 and CDR2: SEHNR and FQNEAQ (reference sequence). The V and J ends lost 5 bases and 5 bases respectively, with 13 bases between them. The CDR3 has 14 amino acids. The complete variable domain, with remaining parts taken from reference TRBV7-9 and TRBJ2-1, reads DTGVSQNPRHKITKRGQNVTFRCDPISEHNRLYWYRQTLGQGPEFLTYFQNEAQLEKSRLLSDRFSAERPKGSFSTLEIQRTEQGDSAMYLCASSPETSNNEQFFGPGTRLTVL.